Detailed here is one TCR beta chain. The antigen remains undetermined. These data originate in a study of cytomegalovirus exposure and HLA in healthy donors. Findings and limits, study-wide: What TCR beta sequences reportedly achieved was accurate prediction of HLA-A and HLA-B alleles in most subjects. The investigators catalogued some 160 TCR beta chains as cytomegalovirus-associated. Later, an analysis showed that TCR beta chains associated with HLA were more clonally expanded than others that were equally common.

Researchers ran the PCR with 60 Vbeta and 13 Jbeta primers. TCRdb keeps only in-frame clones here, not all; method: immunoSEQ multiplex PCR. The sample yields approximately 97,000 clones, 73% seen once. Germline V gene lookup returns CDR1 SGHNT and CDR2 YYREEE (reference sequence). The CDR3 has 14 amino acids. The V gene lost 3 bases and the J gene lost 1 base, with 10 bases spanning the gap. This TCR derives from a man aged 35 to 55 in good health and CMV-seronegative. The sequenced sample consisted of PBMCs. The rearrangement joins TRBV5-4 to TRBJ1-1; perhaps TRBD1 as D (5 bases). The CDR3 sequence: CASSSLTENTEAFF. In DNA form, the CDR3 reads TGTGCCAGCAGCTCGTTGACAGAGAACACTGAAGCTTTCTTT.